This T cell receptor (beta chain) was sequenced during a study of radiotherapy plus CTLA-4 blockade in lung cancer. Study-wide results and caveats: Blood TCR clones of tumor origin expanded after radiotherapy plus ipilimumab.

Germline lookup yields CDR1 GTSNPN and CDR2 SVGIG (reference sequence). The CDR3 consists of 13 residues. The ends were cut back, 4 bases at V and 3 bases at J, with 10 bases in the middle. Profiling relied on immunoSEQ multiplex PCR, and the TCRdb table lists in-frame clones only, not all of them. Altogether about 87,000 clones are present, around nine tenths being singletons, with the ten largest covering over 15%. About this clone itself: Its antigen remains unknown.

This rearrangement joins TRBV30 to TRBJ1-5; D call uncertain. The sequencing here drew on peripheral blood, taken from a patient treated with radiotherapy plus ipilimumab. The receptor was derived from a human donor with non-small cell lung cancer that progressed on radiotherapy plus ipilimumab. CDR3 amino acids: CAWTRGNNQPQHF. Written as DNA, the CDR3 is TGTGCCTGGACGCGGGGTAACAATCAGCCCCAGCATTTT.